This T cell receptor beta chain was found in a study of CD8 T cells in Susac syndrome. Reverse transcription of roughly 0.45 to 1 ug RNA was carried out with random hexamers. TCRdb reanalysed the immunoSEQ multiplex PCR reads using MiXCR and keeps one entry per CDR3 protein. Of 150,000 to 200,000 distinct CDR3 sequences in the sample, over 85% were seen once. The CDR3 has 12 amino acids. V lost 10 bases, J lost 3 bases, and 12 bases lay in between. Germline CDR1 is KGHSH and CDR2 is LQKENI. CD8+ and CD4+ T cells circulating in blood were sequenced for TCR beta. The material sequenced was CD4+ T cells from PBMCs. The sequence was obtained from a human donor in good health. The V call is TRBV18, the J call TRBJ1-1; D call uncertain. In nucleotides, the CDR3 is TGTGCCACCTCCCAAAGGGACACTGAAGCTTTCTTT. It encodes CATSQRDTEAFF.